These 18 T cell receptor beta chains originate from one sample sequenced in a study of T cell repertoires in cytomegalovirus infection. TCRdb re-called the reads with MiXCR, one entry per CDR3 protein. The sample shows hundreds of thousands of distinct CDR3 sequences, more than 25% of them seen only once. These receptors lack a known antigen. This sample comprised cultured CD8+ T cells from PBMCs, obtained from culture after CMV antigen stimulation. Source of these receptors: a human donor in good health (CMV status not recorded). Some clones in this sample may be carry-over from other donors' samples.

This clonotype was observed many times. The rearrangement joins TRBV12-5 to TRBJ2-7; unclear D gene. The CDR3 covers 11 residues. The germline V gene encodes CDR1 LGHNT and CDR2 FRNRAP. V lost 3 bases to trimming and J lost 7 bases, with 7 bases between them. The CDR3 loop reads CASGFRLEQYF. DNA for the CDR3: TGTGCTAGTGGTTTCCGGTTGGAGCAGTACTTC.

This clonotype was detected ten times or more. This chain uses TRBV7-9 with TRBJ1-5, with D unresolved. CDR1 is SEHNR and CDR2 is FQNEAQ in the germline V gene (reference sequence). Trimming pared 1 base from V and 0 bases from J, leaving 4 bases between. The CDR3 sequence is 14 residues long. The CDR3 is CASSLDHSNQPQHF. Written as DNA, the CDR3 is TGTGCCAGCAGCTTAGACCATAGCAATCAGCCCCAGCATTTT.

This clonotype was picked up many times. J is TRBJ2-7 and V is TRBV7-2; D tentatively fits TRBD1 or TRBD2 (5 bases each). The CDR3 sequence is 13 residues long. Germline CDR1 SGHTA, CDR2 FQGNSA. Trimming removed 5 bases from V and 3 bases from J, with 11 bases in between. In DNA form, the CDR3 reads TGTGCCAGCAGCGGGACCGACGGCTACGAGCAGTACTTC. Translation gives CASSGTDGYEQYF. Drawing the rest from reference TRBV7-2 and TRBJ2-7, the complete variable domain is GAGVSQSPSNKVTEKGKDVELRCDPISGHTALYWYRQSLGQGLEFLIYFQGNSAPDKSGLPSDRFSAERTGGSVSTLTIQRTQQEDSAVYLCASSGTDGYEQYFGPGTRLTVT.

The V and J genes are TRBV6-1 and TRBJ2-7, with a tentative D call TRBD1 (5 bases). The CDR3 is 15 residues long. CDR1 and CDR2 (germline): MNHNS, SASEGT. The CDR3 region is CARSEDWTSHYEQYV. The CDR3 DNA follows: TGTGCCAGGAGTGAAGATTGGACAAGCCACTACGAGCAGTACGTC.

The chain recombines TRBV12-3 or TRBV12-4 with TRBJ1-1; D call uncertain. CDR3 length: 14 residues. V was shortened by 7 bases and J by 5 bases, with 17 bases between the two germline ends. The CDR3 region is CASTPIEGGTEAFF. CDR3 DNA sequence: TGTGCCAGCACCCCCATTGAGGGAGGGACTGAAGCTTTCTTT.

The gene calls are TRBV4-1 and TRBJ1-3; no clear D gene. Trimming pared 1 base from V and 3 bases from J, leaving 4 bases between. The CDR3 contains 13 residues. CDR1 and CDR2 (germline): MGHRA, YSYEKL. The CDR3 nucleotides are TGCGCCAGCAGCCAAGGACTTGGAAACACCATATATTTT. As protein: CASSQGLGNTIYF.

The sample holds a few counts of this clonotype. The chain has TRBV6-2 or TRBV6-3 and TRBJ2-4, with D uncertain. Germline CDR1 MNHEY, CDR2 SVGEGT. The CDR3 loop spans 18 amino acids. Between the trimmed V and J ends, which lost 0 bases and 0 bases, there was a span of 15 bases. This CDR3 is CASSYSRPGEVAKNIQYF. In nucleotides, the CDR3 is TGTGCCAGCAGTTACTCACGGCCCGGAGAAGTAGCCAAAAACATTCAGTACTTC.

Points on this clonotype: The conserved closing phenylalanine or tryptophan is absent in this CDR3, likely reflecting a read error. The CDR3 sequence is CSAYAGRGGETQYS. In DNA, the CDR3 is TGCAGCGCCTACGCGGGCAGGGGAGGGGAGACCCAGTACTCC. The chain uses TRBV29-1 and TRBJ2-5; perhaps TRBD2 as D (7 bases). Germline CDR1 SQVTM, CDR2 ANQGSEA. V was pared by 7 bases and J by 5 bases, with 20 bases between. This CDR3 contains 14 residues.

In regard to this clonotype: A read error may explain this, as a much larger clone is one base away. CDR3 coding DNA: TGTGCCAGCAGCTACACACCCCTGGCCCCCACAGATACGCAGTATTTT. This translates into CASSYTPLAPTDTQYF. V and J are TRBV7-9 and TRBJ2-3; no reliable D call. V was trimmed by 4 bases and J by 2 bases, leaving 16 bases between them. There are 16 residues in the CDR3. The germline gives CDR1 SEHNR, CDR2 FQNEAQ (reference sequence). The variable domain in full, completed from reference TRBV7-9 and TRBJ2-3, reads DTGVSQNPRHKITKRGQNVTFRCDPISEHNRLYWYRQTLGQGPEFLTYFQNEAQLEKSRLLSDRFSAERPKGSFSTLEIQRTEQGDSAMYLCASSYTPLAPTDTQYFGPGTRLTVL.

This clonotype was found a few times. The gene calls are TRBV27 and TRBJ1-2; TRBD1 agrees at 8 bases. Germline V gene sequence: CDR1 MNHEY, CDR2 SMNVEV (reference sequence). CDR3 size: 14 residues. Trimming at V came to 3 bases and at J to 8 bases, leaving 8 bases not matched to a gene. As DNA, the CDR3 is TGTGCCAGCAGTTTTGAGGACAGGGTGGAGGGCTACACCTTC. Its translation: CASSFEDRVEGYTF.

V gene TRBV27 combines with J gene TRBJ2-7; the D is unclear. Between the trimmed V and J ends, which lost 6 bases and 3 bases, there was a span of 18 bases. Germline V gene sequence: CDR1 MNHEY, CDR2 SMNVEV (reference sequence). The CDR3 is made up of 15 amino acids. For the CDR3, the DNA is TGTGCCAGCAGAGTGGGCGCGTCATTCGGCTACGAGCAGTACGTC. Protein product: CASRVGASFGYEQYV.

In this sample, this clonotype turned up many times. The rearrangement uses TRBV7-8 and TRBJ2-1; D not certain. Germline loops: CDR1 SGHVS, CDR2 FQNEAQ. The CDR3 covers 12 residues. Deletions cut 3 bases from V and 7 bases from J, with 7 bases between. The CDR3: CASSLSHNEQFF. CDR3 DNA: TGTGCCAGCAGCTTGAGCCATAATGAGCAGTTCTTC.

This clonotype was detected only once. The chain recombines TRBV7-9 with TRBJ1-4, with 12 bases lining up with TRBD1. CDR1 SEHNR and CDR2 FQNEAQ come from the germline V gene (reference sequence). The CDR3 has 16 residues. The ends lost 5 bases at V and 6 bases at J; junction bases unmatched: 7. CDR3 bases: TGTGCCAGCAGCGGCTGGGACAGGGGGCTTGATGAAAAACTGTTTTTT. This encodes CASSGWDRGLDEKLFF.

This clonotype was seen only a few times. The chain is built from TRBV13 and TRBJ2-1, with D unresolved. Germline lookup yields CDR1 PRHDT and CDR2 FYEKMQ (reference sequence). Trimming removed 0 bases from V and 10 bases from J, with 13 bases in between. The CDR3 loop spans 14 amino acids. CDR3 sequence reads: CASSLGIPPREQFF. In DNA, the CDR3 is TGTGCCAGCAGCTTAGGCATTCCTCCGAGGGAGCAGTTCTTC.

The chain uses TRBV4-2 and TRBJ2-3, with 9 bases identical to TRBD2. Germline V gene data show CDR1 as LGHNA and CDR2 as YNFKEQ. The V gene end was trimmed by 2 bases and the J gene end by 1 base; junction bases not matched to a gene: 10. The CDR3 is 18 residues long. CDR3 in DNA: TGTGCCAGCAGCCAATCCTGGAGCGGGGGGTACCGCACAGATACGCAGTATTTT. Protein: CASSQSWSGGYRTDTQYF.

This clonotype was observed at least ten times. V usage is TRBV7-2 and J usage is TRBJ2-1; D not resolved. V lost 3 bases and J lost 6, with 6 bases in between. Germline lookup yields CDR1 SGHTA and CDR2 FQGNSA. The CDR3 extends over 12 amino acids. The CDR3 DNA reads TGTGCCAGCAGCTTCAGCAGCAATGAGCAGTTCTTC. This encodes CASSFSSNEQFF.

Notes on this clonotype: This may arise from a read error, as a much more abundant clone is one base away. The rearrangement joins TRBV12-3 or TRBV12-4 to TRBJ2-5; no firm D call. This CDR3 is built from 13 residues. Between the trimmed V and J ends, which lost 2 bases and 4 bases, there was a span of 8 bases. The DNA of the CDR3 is TGTGCCAGCAGTTTAACGAGCCTAGAGACCCAGTACTTC. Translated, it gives CASSLTSLETQYF.

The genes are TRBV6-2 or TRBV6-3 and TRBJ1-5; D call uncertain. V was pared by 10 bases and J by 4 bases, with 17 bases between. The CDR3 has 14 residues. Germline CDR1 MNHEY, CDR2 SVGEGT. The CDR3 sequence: CANKYGGGNQPQHF. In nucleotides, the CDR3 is TGTGCCAACAAATATGGCGGTGGAAATCAGCCCCAGCATTTT.